A selection of T cell receptor beta chains follows, all from one sample in a study of metastatic and nonmetastatic thyroid tumors. Using MiXCR, TCRdb reanalyzed the PCR reads. The table shows tens of thousands of clones, with about an eighth occurring only once. The sequenced sample was blood. The receptors come from a female donor with papillary thyroid cancer or a benign thyroid nodule (not recorded which). Some clones in this sample may be carry-over from other donors' samples. The conserved cysteine and the conserved F or W are not part of the CDR3 here. The D gene is left open where the match is weak.

>-|TRBV20-1
SARPPGALSYEQY
>TRBD1|TRBV12-3/TRBV12-4
ASSLAGGAF
>TRBD2|TRBV5-1
ASSLWASGERPPTYEQY
>-|TRBV5-1
ASSLEQLHSYNEQF
>-|TRBV20-1
SAPDQPGSEAF
>-|TRBV9
ASSEGMWISGANVLT
>TRBD2|TRBV20-1
SARPWASGNNEQF
>-|TRBV7-9
ASSLGSPKNEQY
>-|TRBV30
AWSPRRNTEAF
>TRBD1|TRBV3-1
ASKNRDRDQHGYT
>TRBD2|TRBV28
ASSSRIAGGIYEQY